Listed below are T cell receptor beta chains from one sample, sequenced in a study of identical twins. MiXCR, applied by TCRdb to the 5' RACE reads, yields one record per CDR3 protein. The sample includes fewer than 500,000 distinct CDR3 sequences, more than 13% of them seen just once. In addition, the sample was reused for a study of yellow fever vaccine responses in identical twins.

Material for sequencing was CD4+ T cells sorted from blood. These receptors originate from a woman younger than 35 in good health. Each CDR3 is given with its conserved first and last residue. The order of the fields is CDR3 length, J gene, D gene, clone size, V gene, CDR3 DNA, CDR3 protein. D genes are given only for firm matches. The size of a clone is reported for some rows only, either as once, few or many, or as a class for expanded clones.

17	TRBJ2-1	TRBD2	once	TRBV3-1	TGTGCCAGCAGCCAACGGAGCGGGGGGGGGTCCTACAATGAGCAGTTCTTC	CASSQRSGGGSYNEQFF
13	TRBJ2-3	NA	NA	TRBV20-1	TGCAGTGCTCTGGTCGGCCGCACAGATACGCAGTATTTT	CSALVGRTDTQYF
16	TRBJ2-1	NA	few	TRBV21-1	TGTGCCAGCAGCAAAGCGGGACTAGCGGGCTCAAATGAGCAGTTCTTC	CASSKAGLAGSNEQFF
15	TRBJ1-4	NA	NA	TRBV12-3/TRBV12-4	TGTGCCAGCATGATGGGACTGCGGGGGACTGAAAAACTGTTTTTT	CASMMGLRGTEKLFF
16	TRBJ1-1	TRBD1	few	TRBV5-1	TGCGCCAGCAGCCTTGGACAGGGGGGACTGAACACTGAAGCTTTCTTT	CASSLGQGGLNTEAFF
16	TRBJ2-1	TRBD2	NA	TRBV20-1	TGCAGTGCTAGAGTAGCGGGGGGGACCATCTACAATGAGCAGTTCTTC	CSARVAGGTIYNEQFF
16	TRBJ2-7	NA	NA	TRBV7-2	TGTGCCAGCAGCTTAGCGATAAGCGGTTCGGGGAACGAGCAGTACTTC	CASSLAISGSGNEQYF
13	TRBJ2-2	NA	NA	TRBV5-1	TGCGCCAGCAGCTTGCATGTAACCGGGGAGCTGTTTTTT	CASSLHVTGELFF
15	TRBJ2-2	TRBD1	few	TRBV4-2	TGTGCCAGCAGCCAAGAGACAGGGTACACCGGGGAGCTGTTTTTT	CASSQETGYTGELFF
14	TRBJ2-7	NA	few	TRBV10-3	TGTGCCATCAGTGAGCCGAGCTGGCCCTACGAGCAGTACTTC	CAISEPSWPYEQYF
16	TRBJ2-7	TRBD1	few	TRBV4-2	TGTGCCAGCAGCCAAGATCTACAGGGGGCATCGTACGAGCAGTACTTC	CASSQDLQGASYEQYF
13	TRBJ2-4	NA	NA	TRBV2	TGTGCCAGCAGTGATGGGTCCAAAAACATTCAGTACTTC	CASSDGSKNIQYF
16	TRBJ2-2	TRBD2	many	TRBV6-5	TGTGCCAGCAGTTACGGTTGGACTAGCAGCACCGGGGAGCTGTTTTTT	CASSYGWTSSTGELFF
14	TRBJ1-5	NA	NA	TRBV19	TGTGCCAGTAACCCAGGGGATGGCAATCAGCCCCAGCATTTT	CASNPGDGNQPQHF
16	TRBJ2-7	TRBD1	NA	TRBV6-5	TGTGCCAGCAGTTACTCGGGGGGACAGGGGGCTGACGAGCAGTACTTC	CASSYSGGQGADEQYF
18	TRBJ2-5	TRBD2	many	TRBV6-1	TGTGCCAGCAGTAAGAGGGGGACTAGCGGGAAAGTCCAAGAGACCCAGTACTTC	CASSKRGTSGKVQETQYF
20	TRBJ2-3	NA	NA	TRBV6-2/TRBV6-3	TGTGCCAGCAGTACCCGCAGTGGGGCTCACCGCGGGGTTTCACCAGATACGCAGTATTTT	CASSTRSGAHRGVSPDTQYF
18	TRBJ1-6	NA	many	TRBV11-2	TGTGCCAGCAGCTTACGTCCCGAGGGGCGCTCCTATAATTCACCCCTCCACTTT	CASSLRPEGRSYNSPLHF